This TCR beta chain emerged from a study of graft-versus-host responses after intestinal transplantation. Study details: Each of the recipients got a multivisceral, liver-intestinal, or isolated intestinal transplant. Anti-thymocyte globulin was used for induction in all recipients, who then took tacrolimus and steroids for 2 to 4 years. Whole-study findings and limits: Declines in HvG clones occurring early post-transplant were associated with peak circulating GvH clone levels.

As for this clone: Its antigen remains unknown.

Repertoires were generated with immunoSEQ multiplex PCR, while TCRdb's copy carries only in-frame clones and drops some. The data show over 90,000 clones, around 92% seen once. The receptor's source is a human donor who was the organ donor for an intestinal transplant. Sequencing was performed on unstimulated CD4+ T cells sorted from spleen or lymph node cells, taken before transplant.

DNA of the CDR3: TGCGCCAGCAGCCGAAGCCAGGGACAAGAGACCCAGTACTTC. Its protein is CASSRSQGQETQYF. The J gene is TRBJ2-5, the V gene TRBV4-1; D is possibly TRBD1 (5 bases). Germline CDR1 reads MGHRA; CDR2 reads YSYEKL. The CDR3 is 14 amino acids. The V end lost 4 bases, the J end lost 2 bases, and 11 bases lay between the germline ends.